The 10 T cell receptor beta chains presented below share a single source sample, sequenced in a study of blood T cell repertoires in COVID-19. The data were produced by immunoSEQ multiplex PCR, yet TCRdb's version contains in-frame clones alone and is incomplete. The sample carries 300,000 to 350,000 clones, roughly 89% recorded once. Sequencing was done on a sample of peripheral blood. Receptors were obtained from a man aged 25 to 40 with COVID-19, enrolled during active disease.

The V gene is TRBV12-5, the J gene TRBJ2-3, with D tentatively TRBD2 (7 bases). Germline assignment: CDR1 LGHNT and CDR2 FRNRAP. The CDR3 extends over 15 amino acids. V lost 4 bases and J 4 bases, leaving 15 bases between the germline ends. The CDR3 DNA sequence: TGTGCTAGTGGTTCAGGGGCGGGAGAAGCAGATACGCAGTATTTT. It encodes CASGSGAGEADTQYF. Full variable domain (rest looked up from reference TRBV12-5 and TRBJ2-3): DARVTQTPRHKVTEMGQEVTMRCQPILGHNTVFWYRQTMMQGLELLAYFRNRAPLDDSGMPKDRFSAEMPDATLATLKIQPSEPRDSAVYFCASGSGAGEADTQYFGPGTRLTVL.

This chain connects TRBV28 to TRBJ1-4, with 9 bases fitting TRBD1. The germline CDR1 and CDR2 sequences are MDHEN and SYDVKM. V shed 3 bases and J 2 bases; nucleotides not matched to a gene: 7. The CDR3 totals 17 residues. CDR3 DNA: TGTGCCAGCAGTTTTGGGACAGGGAGGTTGACTAATGAAAAACTGTTTTTT. It encodes CASSFGTGRLTNEKLFF.

The rearrangement joins TRBV7-3 to TRBJ1-2, with a tentative D call TRBD1 (5 bases). CDR3 length: 16 amino acids. V was shortened by 0 bases and J by 6 bases, with 17 bases between the two germline ends. Per germline, CDR1 SGHTA and CDR2 FQGTGA. The CDR3 loop is CASSLTRIPGPHGYTF. The CDR3 DNA follows: TGTGCCAGCAGCTTAACGAGGATCCCAGGGCCCCATGGCTACACCTTC. The full variable domain, with the rest looked up from reference TRBV7-3 and TRBJ1-2, is GAGVSQTPSNKVTEKGKYVELRCDPISGHTALYWYRQSLGQGPEFLIYFQGTGAADDSGLPNDRFFAVRPEGSVSTLKIQRTERGDSAVYLCASSLTRIPGPHGYTFGSGTRLTVV.

This clone was detected once. The chain couples TRBV7-3 to TRBJ2-1; TRBD2 agrees at 8 bases. V trimming: 1 base; J trimming: 6 bases; junction bases outside the gene matches: 14. The germline gives CDR1 SGHTA, CDR2 FQGTGA. The CDR3 sequence is 18 residues long. The CDR3 sequence: CASSLRGRSGISGNEQFF. CDR3 DNA sequence: TGTGCCAGCAGCTTAAGGGGCCGTAGCGGGATCAGCGGCAATGAGCAGTTCTTC. The full variable domain, in which reference TRBV7-3 and TRBJ2-1 provide the parts outside the CDR3, is GAGVSQTPSNKVTEKGKYVELRCDPISGHTALYWYRQSLGQGPEFLIYFQGTGAADDSGLPNDRFFAVRPEGSVSTLKIQRTERGDSAVYLCASSLRGRSGISGNEQFFGPGTRLTVL.

The V call is TRBV5-1, the J call TRBJ1-1; D may be TRBD1 (5 bases). The germline gives CDR1 SGHRS, CDR2 YFSETQ. V lost 0 bases and J lost 0, with 9 bases in between. The CDR3 is 15 residues long. CDR3 sequence (DNA): TGCGCCAGCAGCTTGGCCGCAGGGATGAACACTGAAGCTTTCTTT. It encodes CASSLAAGMNTEAFF.

The rearrangement uses TRBV5-1 and TRBJ1-2; 8 bases are a match to TRBD1. Germline-derived CDR1 and CDR2 are SGHRS and YFSETQ. This CDR3 is built from 15 residues. V trimming: 1 base; J trimming: 8 bases; junction bases outside the gene matches: 10. In DNA, the CDR3 is TGCGCCAGCAGCTTGTCACAGGGGGGTCTGACAGGCTACACCTTC. Protein product: CASSLSQGGLTGYTF.

J is TRBJ2-7 and V is TRBV24-1; tentative D call: TRBD1 (6 bases). Trimming took 4 bases from V and 2 from J, leaving 11 bases between them. Germline CDR1 is KGHDR and CDR2 is SFDVKD. This CDR3 spans 14 amino acids. In DNA, the CDR3 is TGTGCCACCAGTGACTGGGACACCCCCTACGAGCAGTACTTC. Translating it yields CATSDWDTPYEQYF.

The chain joins TRBV5-1 to TRBJ2-1; tentative D call: TRBD2 (5 bases). Germline CDR1 SGHRS, CDR2 YFSETQ. There are 16 residues in the CDR3. The V and J ends lost 0 bases and 4 bases respectively, with 14 bases between them. The CDR3 DNA reads as TGCGCCAGCAGCTTGGGCGGGTCCCCCGGGTACAATGAGCAGTTCTTC. It codes for CASSLGGSPGYNEQFF.

As DNA, the CDR3 is TGTGCCAGTAGTCAGGGAGGCACCTACTACGAGCAGTACTTC. Translated, it gives CASSQGGTYYEQYF. The chain couples TRBV19 to TRBJ2-7; possible D gene TRBD2, 6 bases. The length of the CDR3 is 14 residues. Between the trimmed V and J ends, which lost 5 bases and 3 bases, there was a span of 14 bases. Germline V gene lookup returns CDR1 LNHDA and CDR2 SQIVND (reference sequence).

This clone was recorded only once. This chain uses TRBV27 with TRBJ1-4, with TRBD1 identical over 7 bases. The CDR3 covers 15 residues. With 6 bases clipped from V and 7 bases from J, the junction kept 11 bases outside the gene matches. Germline-derived CDR1 and CDR2 are MNHEY and SMNVEV (reference sequence). CDR3 in amino acids: CASSSTGAPGEKLFF. CDR3 coding DNA: TGTGCCAGCAGCTCTACAGGGGCCCCGGGTGAAAAACTGTTTTTT.